A selection of T cell receptor beta chains follows, all from one sample in a study of vaccination effects on CD4 cells after COVID-19. For these TCRs, the target antigens are not known. The data were produced by immunoSEQ multiplex PCR, yet TCRdb's version contains in-frame clones alone and is incomplete. This table has about 19,000 clones, approximately 81% appearing once. Specimen: CD4+ T cells from PBMCs cultured with SARS-CoV-2 spike peptides, collected before COVID-19 vaccination. The receptors here all came from a human donor who had a prior SARS-CoV-2 infection. Both conserved end residues are part of each CDR3. D genes are given only for firm matches.

v_gene: TRBV25-1
len: 15
j_gene: TRBJ2-2
d_gene: NA
CDR3aa: CASSDNSRNTGELFF

v_gene: TRBV5-1
len: 18
j_gene: TRBJ2-4
d_gene: TRBD2
CDR3aa: CASSPTGGGHQAKNIQYF

v_gene: TRBV5-1
len: 14
j_gene: TRBJ2-2
d_gene: NA
CDR3aa: CASSWGHTGGELFF

v_gene: TRBV7-9
len: 17
j_gene: TRBJ2-5
d_gene: TRBD2
CDR3aa: CASSSGTSGSVWETQYF

v_gene: TRBV5-1
len: 13
j_gene: TRBJ1-2
d_gene: NA
CDR3aa: CASSLAPGGGYTF

v_gene: TRBV6-5
len: 15
j_gene: TRBJ1-5
d_gene: TRBD1
CDR3aa: CASRIQGFGNQPQHF

v_gene: TRBV3-1/TRBV3-2
len: 12
j_gene: TRBJ2-7
d_gene: NA
CDR3aa: CASQGSNYEQYF

v_gene: TRBV5-1
len: 14
j_gene: TRBJ2-3
d_gene: NA
CDR3aa: CASSLGGSTDTQYF

v_gene: TRBV27
len: 16
j_gene: TRBJ2-7
d_gene: TRBD2
CDR3aa: CASSMKAGAEYYEQYF

v_gene: TRBV6-5
len: 15
j_gene: TRBJ2-5
d_gene: NA
CDR3aa: CASSYSTGNRETQYF

v_gene: TRBV6-5
len: 15
j_gene: TRBJ1-5
d_gene: NA
CDR3aa: CASRTGTRVAQPQHF

v_gene: TRBV27
len: 15
j_gene: TRBJ2-7
d_gene: NA
CDR3aa: CASSLSASIAYEQYF

v_gene: TRBV5-4
len: 14
j_gene: TRBJ2-1
d_gene: NA
CDR3aa: CASSSPGPYNEQFF

v_gene: TRBV9
len: 15
j_gene: TRBJ1-2
d_gene: TRBD1
CDR3aa: CASSVEGAGNYGYTF

v_gene: TRBV7-2
len: 17
j_gene: TRBJ2-5
d_gene: TRBD2
CDR3aa: CASSLDRLAGGGETQYF

v_gene: TRBV2
len: 15
j_gene: TRBJ2-3
d_gene: TRBD2
CDR3aa: CASSVLSGSLDTQYF

v_gene: TRBV6-5
len: 15
j_gene: TRBJ2-7
d_gene: TRBD2
CDR3aa: CASSRLAGGPWEQYF

v_gene: TRBV6-5
len: 13
j_gene: TRBJ2-7
d_gene: NA
CDR3aa: CASSYVRGNEQYF

v_gene: TRBV7-9
len: 14
j_gene: TRBJ1-3
d_gene: TRBD1
CDR3aa: CASSSRTGGDTIYF

v_gene: TRBV6-5
len: 16
j_gene: TRBJ2-1
d_gene: TRBD2
CDR3aa: CASSYYSGTNYNEQFF

v_gene: TRBV5-4
len: 17
j_gene: TRBJ2-1
d_gene: TRBD1
CDR3aa: CASSRPLLGTGYNEQFF

v_gene: TRBV18
len: 16
j_gene: TRBJ2-5
d_gene: TRBD1
CDR3aa: CASSPDWTGAFKTQYF

v_gene: TRBV7-3
len: 16
j_gene: TRBJ2-1
d_gene: NA
CDR3aa: CASSLYVSSSYNEQFF

v_gene: TRBV3-1/TRBV3-2
len: 13
j_gene: TRBJ2-3
d_gene: TRBD1
CDR3aa: CASRDRYTDTQYF

v_gene: TRBV5-1
len: 18
j_gene: TRBJ1-5
d_gene: TRBD1
CDR3aa: CASSLEPSGTGGNQPQHF

v_gene: TRBV24-1
len: 14
j_gene: TRBJ2-7
d_gene: NA
CDR3aa: CATLGGPLSYEQYF

v_gene: TRBV6-5
len: 15
j_gene: TRBJ2-7
d_gene: NA
CDR3aa: CASSSGTHSSYEQYF

v_gene: TRBV3-1/TRBV3-2
len: 12
j_gene: TRBJ2-4
d_gene: NA
CDR3aa: CASSQVRNIQYF

v_gene: TRBV5-4
len: 14
j_gene: TRBJ1-1
d_gene: TRBD1
CDR3aa: CASRQGQGNTEAFF

v_gene: TRBV30
len: 13
j_gene: TRBJ1-1
d_gene: NA
CDR3aa: CAWIGQPNTEAFF

v_gene: TRBV4-1
len: 16
j_gene: TRBJ2-1
d_gene: NA
CDR3aa: CASRPTLGARSNEQFF

v_gene: TRBV19
len: 15
j_gene: TRBJ2-5
d_gene: TRBD2
CDR3aa: CASSILAGGQETQYF

v_gene: TRBV15
len: 13
j_gene: TRBJ1-6
d_gene: NA
CDR3aa: CATSRERTRTLHF

v_gene: TRBV7-2
len: 13
j_gene: TRBJ2-5
d_gene: NA
CDR3aa: CASSFQLQETQYF

v_gene: TRBV5-1
len: 15
j_gene: TRBJ2-7
d_gene: TRBD2
CDR3aa: CASSGTSGRGYEQYF

v_gene: TRBV2
len: 11
j_gene: TRBJ2-3
d_gene: NA
CDR3aa: CASRNTDTQYF

v_gene: TRBV2
len: 14
j_gene: TRBJ1-2
d_gene: TRBD1
CDR3aa: CASGQGEWNYGYTF

v_gene: TRBV5-1
len: 16
j_gene: TRBJ2-3
d_gene: TRBD2
CDR3aa: CASSLVGTSGTDTQYF